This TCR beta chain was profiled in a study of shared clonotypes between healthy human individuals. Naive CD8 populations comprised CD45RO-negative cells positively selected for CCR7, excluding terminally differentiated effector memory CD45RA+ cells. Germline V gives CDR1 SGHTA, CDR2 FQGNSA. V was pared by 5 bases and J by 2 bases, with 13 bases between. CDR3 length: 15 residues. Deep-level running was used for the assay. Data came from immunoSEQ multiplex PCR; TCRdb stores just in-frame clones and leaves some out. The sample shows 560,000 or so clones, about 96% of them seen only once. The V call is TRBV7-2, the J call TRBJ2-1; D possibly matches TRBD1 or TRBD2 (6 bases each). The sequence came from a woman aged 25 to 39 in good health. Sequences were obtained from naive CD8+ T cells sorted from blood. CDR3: CASSPRGPTYNEQFF. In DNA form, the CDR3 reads TGTGCCAGCAGCCCCCGGGGGCCAACCTACAATGAGCAGTTCTTC.